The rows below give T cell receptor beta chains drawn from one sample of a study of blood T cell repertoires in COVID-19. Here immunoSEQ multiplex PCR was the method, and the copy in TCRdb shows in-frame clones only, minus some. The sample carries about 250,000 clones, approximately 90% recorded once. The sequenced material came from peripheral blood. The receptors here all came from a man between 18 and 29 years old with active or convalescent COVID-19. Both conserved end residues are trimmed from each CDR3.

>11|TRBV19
ASSYNTNTEAF
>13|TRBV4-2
ASSRKASTQETQY
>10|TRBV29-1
SVLEGRGEAF
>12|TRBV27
ASSRRGPNYGYT
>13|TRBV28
ASSFRGQVPYEQY
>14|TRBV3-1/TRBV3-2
ASSQVFTGLHNEQF
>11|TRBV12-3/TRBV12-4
ASSFYRAGELF
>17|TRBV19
ASSFLTGTRTQNNQPQH
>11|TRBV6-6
ASSRGSDQPQH
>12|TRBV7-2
ASSMGLLDTEAF
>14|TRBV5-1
ASSLAPGTVNTEAF
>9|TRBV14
ASSHNRVAF
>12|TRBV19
ASRDRGSGNTIY
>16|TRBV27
ASSFFGTGGSGANVLT
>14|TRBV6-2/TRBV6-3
ASSYPPRAGWETQY
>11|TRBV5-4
ASSSVGGDEQF
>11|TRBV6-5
ASSYTGDSPLH
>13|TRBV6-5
ASSYSRDRDQPQH
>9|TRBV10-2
ASRGDYEQY
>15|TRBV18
ASSPRDPGFSGTEAF
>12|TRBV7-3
ASSLKGQGGEQY
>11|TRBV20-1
SASVVGKNIQY
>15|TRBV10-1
ASSESRDSLPDTEAF
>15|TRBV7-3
ASSPRGGTGVPGELF
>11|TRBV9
ASGRVNTGELF
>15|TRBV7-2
ASSFVAGASSYNEQF
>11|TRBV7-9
ASSKDRGYEQY
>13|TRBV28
ASSLKAGVTDTQY
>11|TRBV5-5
ASSSAGQETQY
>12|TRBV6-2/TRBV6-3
ATSRDNGNQPQH
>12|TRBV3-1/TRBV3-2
ASSPGTFSGGYT
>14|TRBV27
ASSFRWTGGDSPLH
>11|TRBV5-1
ASREIANTEAF
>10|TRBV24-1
ATSDHSDTQY
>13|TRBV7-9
ASSDWDRGSYEQY
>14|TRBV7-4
ASSLRSSGTADEQY
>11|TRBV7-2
ASSFQGKETQY
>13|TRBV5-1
ASSVGTSGYYEQY
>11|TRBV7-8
ASSFEQGTEAF
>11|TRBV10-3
AGSTGAEETQY
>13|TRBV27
ASSLLPLGGETQY
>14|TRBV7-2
ASSLGLARGVYEQY
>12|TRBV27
ASSEQGKISEAF